This passage covers 9 T cell receptor beta chains from one sample sequenced in a study of T cells in Graves' hyperthyroidism and ophthalmopathy. Regions amplified from RNA transcripts were the TCR beta CDR3 regions. A first-round RT-PCR of the TCR CDR3 used the HTBI primer set. TCRdb fed the multiplex PCR reads into MiXCR, producing one record per CDR3 protein. The sample has approximately 410,000 distinct CDR3 sequences, 14% to 15% seen once. The sample comprised blood. These TCRs come from a man between 18 and 35 years old with Graves' ophthalmopathy.

The chain uses TRBV4-1 and TRBJ1-6, with D perhaps TRBD1 (5 bases). The CDR3 runs to 14 residues. V dropped 4 bases and J dropped 10 bases, with 14 bases sitting between them. Germline-derived CDR1 and CDR2 are MGHRA and YSYEKL. The CDR3 DNA sequence: TGCGCCAGCAGCCCCGGGACCGTCCGCTCACCCCTCCACTTT. Protein product: CASSPGTVRSPLHF.

This clonotype was picked up many times. The CDR3 region has the DNA TGTGCCAGCAGCCTCCGCAGGGATTCCTACGAGCAGTACTTC. Residues: CASSLRRDSYEQYF. The chain recombines TRBV11-2 with TRBJ2-7; a weak D match, TRBD1 (5 bases). The CDR3 covers 14 residues. Germline values: CDR1 SGHAT, CDR2 FQNNGV. Trimming removed 5 bases from V and 1 base from J, with 12 bases in between. The full variable domain, its missing parts supplied by reference TRBV11-2 and TRBJ2-7, is EAGVAQSPRYKIIEKRQSVAFWCNPISGHATLYWYQQILGQGPKLLIQFQNNGVVDDSQLPKDRFSAERLKGVDSTLKIQPAKLEDSAVYLCASSLRRDSYEQYFGPGTRLTVT.

The table lists this clonotype with many counts. V usage is TRBV5-1 and J usage is TRBJ1-1; 10 bases align to TRBD1. The V gene's germline CDR1 is SGHRS and CDR2 YFSETQ. The CDR3 is 14 residues long. The V segment lost 3 bases and the J segment 3 bases; nucleotides outside the gene matches: 2. For the CDR3, the DNA is TGCGCCAGCAGCTCGGGGACAGGGGACACTGAAGCTTTCTTT. Amino acids: CASSSGTGDTEAFF.

A few counts support this clonotype. A much more abundant neighbour one base away suggests this may be a read error. The chain joins TRBV5-1 to TRBJ2-1; D not certain. V shed 3 bases and J shed 2 bases, with 12 bases lying between them. Germline V lookup: CDR1 SGHRS, CDR2 YFSETQ. The CDR3 loop spans 15 amino acids. For the CDR3, the DNA is TGCGCCAGCAGCTCGGCGACCTTGACCTACAATGAGCAGTTCTTC. Protein sequence: CASSSATLTYNEQFF.

This clonotype appeared a few times. This chain joins TRBV10-1 and TRBJ2-1; TRBD2 agrees at 8 bases. Per the germline V gene, CDR1 is WNHNN and CDR2 is SYGVQD (reference sequence). This CDR3 spans 14 amino acids. The V and J ends lost 3 bases and 5 bases, in that order; junction bases with no gene match: 3. The CDR3 DNA reads as TGCGCCAGCAGTGACGGGGGGGGAAACAATGAGCAGTTCTTC. Translating it yields CASSDGGGNNEQFF.

The sample holds a few counts of this clonotype. This chain links TRBV13 with TRBJ2-2; D might be TRBD1 or TRBD2, each matching 5 bases. The germline V and J ends were trimmed by 5 bases and 5 bases, with 15 bases remaining between them. The CDR3 runs 15 residues. Germline loops: CDR1 PRHDT, CDR2 FYEKMQ (reference sequence). The CDR3 here is CASSLGTEATGELFF. CDR3 nucleotides: TGTGCCAGCAGCCTCGGGACCGAGGCAACCGGGGAGCTGTTTTTT.

This clonotype was found many times. This chain joins TRBV5-1 and TRBJ2-3, with D maybe TRBD1 (7 bases). V gave up 1 base and J gave up 3 bases, with 24 bases separating them. The germline V gene encodes CDR1 SGHRS and CDR2 YFSETQ. The CDR3 extends over 19 amino acids. The CDR3 protein is CASSLSVSAPGGRTDTQYF. CDR3 nucleotides: TGCGCCAGCAGCTTGTCGGTTTCGGCCCCAGGGGGGAGAACAGATACGCAGTATTTT.

Ten or more counts support this clonotype. This chain uses TRBV14 with TRBJ2-1; D possibly uses TRBD1 or TRBD2 (5 bases each). V was shortened by 2 bases and J by 2 bases, with 13 bases between the two germline ends. Germline CDR1 and CDR2: SGHDN and FVKESK. This CDR3 has 16 residues. For the CDR3, the DNA is TGTGCCAGCAGCCAACAAACGGTGGGGGCCTACAATGAGCAGTTCTTC. Its protein product is CASSQQTVGAYNEQFF.

The V call is TRBV20-1, the J call TRBJ1-2, with a weak D call TRBD1 (5 bases). V shed 3 bases and J shed 11 bases, with 19 bases lying between them. The CDR3 contains 13 residues. From germline, CDR1 is DFQATT and CDR2 SNEGSKA (reference sequence). Here the CDR3 reads CSARTATAWEYTF. The CDR3 bases are TGCAGTGCTAGGACCGCGACAGCGTGGGAATACACCTTC.